The 30 T cell receptor beta chains listed next were all sequenced from one sample in a study of OX40 agonist ivuxolimab in advanced cancers. Clones were sequenced by immunoSEQ multiplex PCR, and TCRdb holds only the in-frame ones, with some missing. The repertoire consists of 50,000 to 65,000 clones, with 87% occurring once and the leading ten covering around 0.56%. This material consisted of CD4+ or CD8+ T cells sorted from blood, taken in a trial of the OX40 agonist ivuxolimab. All receptors come from an adult with an advanced solid tumor such as melanoma, head and neck, liver or kidney cancer.

Turning to this clone: The sample contains more than one DNA sequence encoding this CDR3. The chain recombines TRBV27 with TRBJ1-1, with 7 positions matching TRBD1. The CDR3 has 13 residues. V dropped 5 bases and J dropped 5; count of bases not matched to a gene: 5. Germline CDR1 and CDR2: MNHEY and SMNVEV (reference sequence). The CDR3 sequence is CASSRQGRTEAFF. In nucleotides, the CDR3 is TGTGCCAGCAGTCGACAGGGTCGGACTGAAGCTTTCTTT.

V gene TRBV27 combines with J gene TRBJ2-6; no clear D. Trimming left V 5 bases short and J 0 bases short, with 8 bases between. CDR1 is MNHEY, CDR2 SMNVEV, per germline (reference sequence). The CDR3 sequence is 15 residues long. CDR3 sequence: CASSRWGSGANVLTF. The CDR3 nucleotides read TGTGCCAGCAGTCGTTGGGGCTCTGGGGCCAACGTCCTGACTTTC.

The chain is built from TRBV11-2 and TRBJ2-1, with 7 nucleotides matching TRBD2. Germline V gene sequence: CDR1 SGHAT, CDR2 FQNNGV. CDR3 size: 15 residues. Unmatched junction bases numbered 4, after V lost 5 bases and J lost 0 bases. For the CDR3, the DNA is TGTGCCAGCAGCGGCCGGGACTACTCCTACAATGAGCAGTTCTTC. Amino acid sequence: CASSGRDYSYNEQFF.

The gene calls are TRBV4-1 and TRBJ2-3, with D perhaps being TRBD1 or TRBD2 (5 bases each). V lost 4 bases to trimming and J lost 3 bases, with 11 bases between them. CDR1 is MGHRA, CDR2 YSYEKL, per germline. The CDR3 length is 14 residues. The CDR3 reads CASSPRGGTDTQYF. The CDR3 region has the DNA TGCGCCAGCAGCCCCCGTGGGGGAACAGATACGCAGTATTTT.

The CDR3 sequence is CASSQQGSGKLFF. CDR3 in DNA: TGTGCCAGCAGCCAACAGGGATCCGGAAAACTGTTTTTT. V is TRBV11-2 and J is TRBJ1-4; D is possibly TRBD1 (6 bases). The CDR3 sequence is 13 residues long. Trimming took off 5 bases at V and 10 bases at J, with 14 bases between the two ends. Germline CDR1 and CDR2: SGHAT and FQNNGV. Full variable domain (remainder filled in from reference TRBV11-2 and TRBJ1-4): EAGVAQSPRYKIIEKRQSVAFWCNPISGHATLYWYQQILGQGPKLLIQFQNNGVVDDSQLPKDRFSAERLKGVDSTLKIQPAKLEDSAVYLCASSQQGSGKLFFGSGTQLSVL.

CDR3 bases: TGTGCCAGTAGTCGACAGGGCGTACAAGGAAACACCATATATTTT. It specifies CASSRQGVQGNTIYF. The rearrangement joins TRBV19 to TRBJ1-3, with 7 bases that match TRBD1. Germline V gives CDR1 LNHDA, CDR2 SQIVND (reference sequence). The CDR3 length is 15 residues. V was clipped by 5 bases and J by 4 bases; unmatched bases: 8.

This rearrangement joins TRBV4-1 to TRBJ2-5; the match to TRBD2 covers 9 bases. This CDR3 comprises 16 residues. Trimming cost V 1 base and J 5 bases; bases outside gene matches: 8. CDR1 and CDR2 from the germline V gene are MGHRA and YSYEKL. The chain's CDR3 is CASSQGSAGGKETQYF. CDR3 bases: TGCGCCAGCAGCCAAGGATCGGCGGGAGGGAAGGAGACCCAGTACTTC.

This chain joins TRBV19 and TRBJ2-7; TRBD2 aligns across 7 bases. The CDR3 extends over 15 amino acids. Losses at the gene ends were 1 base for V and 0 bases for J; bases not matched to a gene: 3. Looked up from germline, CDR1 is LNHDA and CDR2 is SQIVND (reference sequence). DNA for the CDR3: TGTGCCAGTAGTATAGCCGCGGGAGCCTCCTACGAGCAGTACTTC. This sequence encodes CASSIAAGASYEQYF.

The rearrangement uses TRBV14 and TRBJ2-1; D is perhaps TRBD2 (6 bases). The germline V gene has CDR1 SGHDN and CDR2 FVKESK. This CDR3 is 13 amino acids long. V gave up 6 bases and J gave up 5 bases, with 11 bases separating them. CDR3 sequence (DNA): TGTGCCAGCAGGGTTAGCGGAAACAATGAGCAGTTCTTC. Translation: CASRVSGNNEQFF.

The chain recombines TRBV2 with TRBJ2-7; possibly TRBD2 for D (6 bases). Per the germline V gene, CDR1 is SNHLY and CDR2 is FYNNEI. V lost 7 bases, J lost 0 bases, and 16 bases lay in between. The CDR3 is made up of 15 amino acids. This chain's CDR3 is CASKNEAGPSYEQYF. The CDR3 DNA reads as TGTGCCAGCAAGAACGAAGCGGGCCCCTCCTACGAGCAGTACTTC.

The gene calls are TRBV27 and TRBJ1-5; the D is unclear. The V and J ends lost 3 bases and 4 bases respectively, with 7 bases between them. Germline CDR1 is MNHEY and CDR2 is SMNVEV (reference sequence). This CDR3 is 13 amino acids long. CDR3 DNA sequence: TGTGCCAGCAGTTTTGGGGTGAATCAGCCCCAGCATTTT. It translates to CASSFGVNQPQHF.

This sequence joins TRBV6-5 and TRBJ2-1, with TRBD1 matching over 9 bases. J lost 8 bases, V lost 8 bases, and 13 bases had no gene match. The CDR3 loop spans 15 amino acids. Germline loops: CDR1 MNHEY, CDR2 SVGAGI. The CDR3 sequence is CASGTRQGVSYEQFF. The CDR3 coding sequence is TGTGCCAGCGGCACTCGACAGGGGGTATCCTATGAGCAGTTCTTC.

V is TRBV6-1 and J is TRBJ2-7; either TRBD1 or TRBD2 may supply D (5 bases each). This CDR3 has 14 residues. Trimming left V 4 bases short and J 1 base short, with 11 bases between. The V gene's germline CDR1 is MNHNS and CDR2 SASEGT. CDR3 residues: CASSGWDRSYEQYF. The CDR3 DNA sequence: TGTGCCAGCAGTGGATGGGACCGTTCCTACGAGCAGTACTTC.

The chain joins TRBV6-1 to TRBJ1-1; no clear D. Germline CDR1 is MNHNS and CDR2 is SASEGT. The V gene lost 6 bases and the J gene lost 2 bases, with 16 bases spanning the gap. This CDR3 spans 15 amino acids. The CDR3 loop is CASRRNSDLNTEAFF. CDR3 in DNA: TGTGCCAGCAGGCGAAACAGCGACCTTAACACTGAAGCTTTCTTT.

V and J are TRBV28 and TRBJ1-3; TRBD1 is a possible D gene (6 bases). Trimming removed 2 bases at V and 3 bases at J, with 14 bases between. This CDR3 is 16 amino acids long. CDR1 and CDR2 from the germline V gene are MDHEN and SYDVKM. CDR3 in amino acids: CASSLDEGGDGNTIYF. For the CDR3, the DNA is TGTGCCAGCAGTTTAGACGAAGGGGGTGATGGAAACACCATATATTTT.

V usage is TRBV15 and J usage is TRBJ2-7, with D hard to call. The CDR3 extends over 14 amino acids. Trimming removed 0 bases at V and 4 bases at J, with 10 bases between. The germline CDR1 and CDR2 sequences are LNHNV and YYDKDF (reference sequence). The chain's CDR3 is CATSRDLSEYEQYF. DNA of the CDR3: TGTGCCACCAGCAGAGATCTGTCGGAATACGAGCAGTACTTC.

This clone was seen a single time. With a much larger clone just one base away, this may be a read error. The genes are TRBV15 and TRBJ2-3, with a possible D match to TRBD2 (6 bases). The V end was cut by 1 base, the J end by 0 bases, with 8 bases between. The CDR3 spans 15 residues. CDR1 is LNHNV and CDR2 is YYDKDF in the germline V gene (reference sequence). The CDR3 is CATSRGLVSTDTQYF. CDR3 nucleotides: TGTGCCACCAGCAGAGGACTAGTGAGCACAGATACGCAGTATTTT. Variable domain in full (rest from reference TRBV15 and TRBJ2-3): DAMVIQNPRYQVTQFGKPVTLSCSQTLNHNVMYWYQQKSSQAPKLLFHYYDKDFNNEADTPDNFQSRRPNTSFCFLDIRSPGLGDTAMYLCATSRGLVSTDTQYFGPGTRLTVL.

The chain has TRBV19 and TRBJ1-1; D call uncertain. This CDR3 spans 15 amino acids. The V gene lost 4 bases and the J gene lost 0 bases, with 12 bases spanning the gap. Germline values: CDR1 LNHDA, CDR2 SQIVND (reference sequence). CDR3 in amino acids: CASSKVVRMNTEAFF. In nucleotides, the CDR3 is TGTGCCAGTAGTAAGGTCGTCCGTATGAACACTGAAGCTTTCTTT. Filled out from reference TRBV19 and TRBJ1-1, the complete variable domain reads DGGITQSPKYLFRKEGQNVTLSCEQNLNHDAMYWYRQDPGQGLRLIYYSQIVNDFQKGDIAEGYSVSREKKESFPLTVTSAQKNPTAFYLCASSKVVRMNTEAFFGQGTRLTVV.

This clone was recorded only once. The rearrangement uses TRBV6-5 and TRBJ1-1; unclear D gene. With 4 bases removed from V and 0 bases from J, the gap between germline ends came to 6 bases. Germline V CDR1 and CDR2: MNHEY, SVGAGI. The CDR3 is 13 amino acids. Here the CDR3 reads CASSFNMNTEAFF. The CDR3 region has the DNA TGTGCCAGCAGTTTCAATATGAACACTGAAGCTTTCTTT.

In this sample, this clone is medium-sized. A read error is likely, as this CDR3 ends without the conserved phenylalanine or tryptophan. Because the CDR3's place on the DNA is in doubt, the DNA is left out and the CDR3 is given as listed by TCRdb. The chain recombines TRBV2 with TRBJ2-3; the D call TRBD2 from the table was never checked on the DNA. 11 amino acids form the CDR3, both terminal residues included. Germline-derived CDR1 and CDR2 are SNHLY and FYNNEI. CDR3 loop: CASSEALRAGV.

The CDR3 is CASSTGLARTGELFF. CDR3 sequence (DNA): TGTGCCAGCAGTACCGGACTAGCACGGACCGGGGAGCTGTTTTTT. The rearrangement links TRBV2 to TRBJ2-2, with TRBD2 identical over 8 bases. CDR3 size: 15 residues. Germline-derived CDR1 and CDR2 are SNHLY and FYNNEI. After removal of 5 bases from V and 5 bases from J, the junction contained 7 bases not matched to a gene.

This clone was counted once. V gene TRBV18 combines with J gene TRBJ2-6, with D possibly being TRBD1 (6 bases). The CDR3 extends over 15 amino acids. The germline CDR1 and CDR2 sequences are KGHSH and LQKENI. Trimming left V 6 bases short and J 1 base short, with 10 bases between. The DNA of the CDR3 is TGTGCCAGCTCCTACACAGGGTCTGGGGCCAACGTCCTGACTTTC. As protein: CASSYTGSGANVLTF.

This clone is a singleton in its sample. The J gene is TRBJ2-3, the V gene TRBV6-5; unclear D gene. V was cut by 4 bases and J by 4 bases, with 18 bases left in between. CDR3 length: 16 residues. In germline, CDR1 is MNHEY, CDR2 SVGAGI. CDR3 DNA: TGTGCCAGCAGTTTTCGAGGCCTGCCTCGTCCAGATACGCAGTATTTT. It specifies CASSFRGLPRPDTQYF.

The V and J genes are TRBV5-1 and TRBJ2-7; TRBD2 matches 12 bases. Germline lookup yields CDR1 SGHRS and CDR2 YFSETQ. The CDR3 extends over 17 amino acids. V was pared by 1 base and J by 7 bases, with 12 bases of the junction left unmatched. This CDR3 is CASSLFAGLAGQSEQYF. CDR3 nucleotides: TGCGCCAGCAGCTTGTTCGCTGGACTAGCGGGACAGAGTGAGCAGTACTTC.

This clone was recorded once. The rearrangement uses TRBV7-8 and TRBJ2-1, with D maybe TRBD2 (5 bases). There are 14 residues in the CDR3. With 1 base removed from V and 9 bases from J, the gap between germline ends came to 13 bases. The germline V gene encodes CDR1 SGHVS and CDR2 FQNEAQ. CDR3 nucleotide sequence: TGTGCCAGCAGCTTAGTCTTTGGAGGCAGTGAGCAGTTCTTC. Amino acid sequence: CASSLVFGGSEQFF.

The chain has TRBV5-5 and TRBJ2-7; 9 bases are a match to TRBD1. V gave up 2 bases and J gave up 3 bases; unmatched junction bases: 15. Germline V gives CDR1 SGHKS, CDR2 YYEKEE (reference sequence). CDR3 size: 18 residues. CDR3 DNA sequence: TGTGCCAGCAGCTTAGTGGGACACCGGGACAGGGCTGGCTACGAGCAGTACTTC. This gives the protein CASSLVGHRDRAGYEQYF.

The chain recombines TRBV2 with TRBJ2-2, with a possible D match to TRBD1 (6 bases). This CDR3 has 16 amino acids. In germline, CDR1 is SNHLY, CDR2 FYNNEI. V was cut by 3 bases and J by 3 bases, with 14 bases left in between. The CDR3 bases are TGTGCCAGCAGTGAGACAGGAATTATGGACACCGGGGAGCTGTTTTTT. Protein sequence: CASSETGIMDTGELFF.

This clone was observed once. The genes are TRBV7-6 and TRBJ2-2; D perhaps matches TRBD2 (5 bases). The CDR3 is 15 residues long. Trimming left V 1 base short and J 1 base short, with 7 bases between. Germline V lookup: CDR1 SGHVS, CDR2 FNYEAQ. In DNA form, the CDR3 reads TGTGCCAGCAGCTTAGTAACTAGGAACACCGGGGAGCTGTTTTTT. This translates into CASSLVTRNTGELFF. Filled out from reference TRBV7-6 and TRBJ2-2, the complete variable domain reads GAGVSQSPRYKVTKRGQDVALRCDPISGHVSLYWYRQALGQGPEFLTYFNYEAQQDKSGLPNDRFSAERPEGSISTLTIQRTEQRDSAMYRCASSLVTRNTGELFFGEGSRLTVL.

The genes are TRBV5-6 and TRBJ2-5, with D perhaps TRBD1 (6 bases). CDR3 length: 17 residues. The germline gives CDR1 SGHDT, CDR2 YYEEEE. Trimming shortened V by 5 bases and J by 1 base, and 21 bases separated the two germline ends. This CDR3 reads CASRGLGPGTLQETQYF. The DNA of the CDR3 is TGTGCCAGCAGGGGTTTGGGCCCCGGGACACTCCAAGAGACCCAGTACTTC.

This chain connects TRBV6-1 to TRBJ1-1; D uncertain. V was shortened by 5 bases and J by 5 bases, with 15 bases between the two germline ends. This CDR3 contains 14 residues. Germline loops: CDR1 MNHNS, CDR2 SASEGT. In DNA, the CDR3 is TGTGCCAGCAGTCCGGTTGGAGGTCGGACTGAAGCTTTCTTT. Its translation is CASSPVGGRTEAFF.